These 8 T cell receptor beta chains originate from one sample sequenced in a study of control samples from healthy donors and cancer patients. Sequencing used immunoSEQ multiplex PCR; TCRdb keeps in-frame clones, though not all of them. The repertoire has 120,000 to 150,000 clones, roughly 94% of them found once; the top ten carry over 10%. The material sequenced was blood. The receptors derive from a man aged 40-49 years in good health.

The rearrangement joins TRBV23-1 to TRBJ1-2; tentative D call: TRBD1 (5 bases). TRBV23-1 belongs to the ORF category, with a function that is uncertain. The CDR3 is 13 residues long. V lost 0 bases, J lost 8 bases, and 10 bases lay in between. The CDR3 region is CASSQSGGVGYTF. The DNA for the CDR3 is TGCGCCAGCAGTCAATCGGGGGGGGTAGGCTACACCTTC.

The chain carries TRBV18 and TRBJ1-1; no clear D gene. CDR1 is KGHSH, CDR2 LQKENI, per germline. V was trimmed by 5 bases and J by 4 bases, leaving 11 bases between them. CDR3 length equals 13 residues. DNA for the CDR3: TGTGCCAGCTCATCATCAGCGATCACTGAAGCTTTCTTT. Translated: CASSSSAITEAFF.

The rearrangement joins TRBV4-2 to TRBJ1-1, with D perhaps TRBD1 (5 bases). The CDR3 covers 14 residues. Trimming took 1 base from V and 7 from J, leaving 13 bases between them. Per germline, CDR1 LGHNA and CDR2 YNFKEQ. For the CDR3, the DNA is TGTGCCAGCAGCCAAGGGTTCAGGGCGAGTGAAGCTTTCTTT. Translation gives CASSQGFRASEAFF.

A single count supports this clone. Here the CDR3 reads CAWSNGPLQYF. DNA of the CDR3: TGTGCCTGGAGTAACGGGCCCCTGCAGTACTTC. This sequence joins TRBV30 and TRBJ2-7; no reliable D call. The CDR3 sequence is 11 residues long. Trimming removed 2 bases from V and 9 bases from J, with 11 bases in between. The germline V gene encodes CDR1 GTSNPN and CDR2 SVGIG (reference sequence).

The chain employs TRBV20-1 and TRBJ1-5; no clear D gene. CDR1 and CDR2 from the germline V gene are DFQATT and SNEGSKA (reference sequence). Trimming pared 3 bases from V and 6 bases from J, leaving 0 bases between. The CDR3 sequence is 9 residues long. The CDR3 sequence: CSASQPQHF. For the CDR3, the DNA is TGCAGTGCTAGTCAGCCCCAGCATTTT.

The V and J genes are TRBV13 and TRBJ2-7; tentatively, D is TRBD1 (6 bases). The germline gives CDR1 PRHDT, CDR2 FYEKMQ (reference sequence). The V end was cut by 1 base, the J end by 0 bases, with 10 bases between. This CDR3 is built from 15 residues. CDR3 sequence (DNA): TGTGCCAGCAGCTTAGTAACAGGGTACTCCTACGAGCAGTACTTC. Translation gives CASSLVTGYSYEQYF.

The chain has TRBV29-1 and TRBJ2-7; D may correspond to TRBD1 or TRBD2 (5 bases each). Trimming removed 2 bases at V and 0 bases at J, with 20 bases between. Germline lookup yields CDR1 SQVTM and CDR2 ANQGSEA. CDR3 length equals 17 residues. The CDR3 bases are TGCAGCGTTGAAAGATGGGGGTCGACTTTCAGCTCCTACGAGCAGTACTTC. Residues: CSVERWGSTFSSYEQYF.

The chain employs TRBV6-1 and TRBJ1-5; 8 bases are a match to TRBD1. This CDR3 has 16 residues. V dropped 4 bases and J dropped 0; count of bases not matched to a gene: 5. Germline lookup yields CDR1 MNHNS and CDR2 SASEGT. Written as DNA, the CDR3 is TGTGCCAGCAGTGGGGACAGGCGGAATAGCAATCAGCCCCAGCATTTT. Amino acids: CASSGDRRNSNQPQHF.